The rows below give T cell receptor beta chains drawn from one sample of a study of T cell responses to AZD1222 COVID-19 vaccine. Some clones are missing from TCRdb's copy, which holds only in-frame ones; the method was immunoSEQ multiplex PCR. The table has some 120,000 clones, approximately 88% seen once. This material consisted of peripheral blood, taken on day 0 of MenACWY control vaccination. Receptor source: an adult in good health. Both conserved end residues are part of each CDR3.

v_call: TRBV11-2; cdr3_aa: CASSSNDRDWETQYF
v_call: TRBV4-1; cdr3_aa: CASSQRSGLDNEQFF
v_call: TRBV5-1; cdr3_aa: CASSPTRGLRREQYF
v_call: TRBV24-1; cdr3_aa: CATSDLAGGPINEQFF
v_call: TRBV19; cdr3_aa: CASSIAQGGAEAFF
v_call: TRBV15; cdr3_aa: CATSRGPGGGNTGELFF
v_call: TRBV28; cdr3_aa: CASSILTGGTDTQYF
v_call: TRBV27; cdr3_aa: CASSLEGLNTEAFF
v_call: TRBV27; cdr3_aa: CASSIGQGVNEQFF
v_call: TRBV11-2; cdr3_aa: CASSAGQVLNTIYF
v_call: TRBV7-8; cdr3_aa: CASSLDNQPQHF
v_call: TRBV6-2/TRBV6-3; cdr3_aa: CASSSELHVSGELFF
v_call: TRBV5-4; cdr3_aa: CASSLDPTGPGELFF
v_call: TRBV10-2; cdr3_aa: CASRVVANTEAFF